The 17 T cell receptor beta chains presented below share a single source sample, sequenced in a study of shared clonotypes between healthy human individuals. Using immunoSEQ multiplex PCR, the repertoire was profiled, and TCRdb retains in-frame clones only, with some absent. Among around 2.5 million clones listed, over 85% were seen once. Sequencing was performed on naive CD4+ T cells from PBMCs. Subset of the sample: CD45RA+ positively selected. These receptors came from a young man in good health. Some clones in this sample may be carry-over from other donors' samples.

A word on this clone: Within the sample, other DNA sequences also encode this same CDR3. The V call is TRBV5-1, the J call TRBJ2-7, with TRBD1 identical over 10 bases. Germline V gene data show CDR1 as SGHRS and CDR2 as YFSETQ. Unmatched junction bases numbered 4, after V lost 0 bases and J lost 7 bases. The CDR3 sequence is 14 residues long. The CDR3 is CASSLGQGAREQYF. The CDR3 DNA reads TGCGCCAGCAGCTTGGGACAGGGGGCGAGGGAGCAGTACTTC.

The gene calls are TRBV28 and TRBJ1-5; D is unclear. Germline lookup yields CDR1 MDHEN and CDR2 SYDVKM. The CDR3 sequence is 16 residues long. V dropped 3 bases and J dropped 0 bases, with 12 bases sitting between them. This CDR3 is CASSFEHRYSNQPQHF. As DNA, the CDR3 is TGTGCCAGCAGTTTCGAACACAGATATAGCAATCAGCCCCAGCATTTT.

The V gene is TRBV28, the J gene TRBJ1-2; possibly TRBD1 for D (6 bases). V was cut by 5 bases and J by 9 bases, with 10 bases left in between. The CDR3 has 11 amino acids. Germline CDR1 and CDR2: MDHEN and SYDVKM. The CDR3 protein is CASSGQSSYTF. CDR3 nucleotide sequence: TGTGCCAGCAGTGGACAGTCGAGCTACACCTTC.

The V gene is TRBV5-1, the J gene TRBJ2-7; TRBD1 might be the D (7 bases). V was clipped by 0 bases and J by 7 bases, with 17 bases between them. The V gene's germline CDR1 is SGHRS and CDR2 YFSETQ. CDR3 length: 15 amino acids. As DNA, the CDR3 is TGCGCCAGCAGCTTGGCCGCGGGACAGCGCGGAGAGCAGTACTTC. Encoded protein: CASSLAAGQRGEQYF.

On this clone itself: This CDR3 is also generated by other DNA sequences in the sample. CDR3 protein: CAWSPLTGELFF. The CDR3 coding sequence is TGTGCCTGGAGCCCCTTGACCGGGGAGCTGTTTTTT. V gene TRBV30 combines with J gene TRBJ2-2; D not certain. This CDR3 contains 12 residues. CDR1 and CDR2 (germline): GTSNPN, SVGIG (reference sequence). V was clipped by 3 bases and J by 5 bases, with 7 bases between them.

The chain is built from TRBV7-9 and TRBJ2-7; 10 nucleotides match TRBD1. Germline CDR1 SEHNR, CDR2 FQNEAQ (reference sequence). The V gene end was trimmed by 5 bases and the J gene end by 3 bases; junction bases not matched to a gene: 1. The CDR3 is made up of 13 amino acids. The CDR3 region has the DNA TGTGCCAGCAGCCGGACAGGGGGCTACGAGCAGTACTTC. Translation: CASSRTGGYEQYF.

The chain is built from TRBV6-1 and TRBJ2-7; a possible D gene is TRBD1 (5 bases). The germline V gene encodes CDR1 MNHNS and CDR2 SASEGT. V gave up 0 bases and J gave up 6 bases, with 9 bases separating them. The CDR3 has 13 residues. CDR3 sequence (DNA): TGTGCCAGCAGTGAAGCAGGGGTTTTCGAGCAGTACTTC. Amino acid sequence: CASSEAGVFEQYF.

As for this clone: The same CDR3 arises from other DNA sequences in this sample as well. This chain uses TRBV5-1 with TRBJ2-1; 7 bases are a match to TRBD2. J was trimmed by 2 bases and V by 1 base; bases with no gene match: 6. Germline V gives CDR1 SGHRS, CDR2 YFSETQ. This CDR3 is built from 16 residues. The CDR3 DNA follows: TGCGCCAGCAGCTTGATCGCGGGAGCTCCCTACAATGAGCAGTTCTTC. It codes for CASSLIAGAPYNEQFF.

This chain connects TRBV28 to TRBJ1-3; D gene ambiguous. Trimming took 8 bases from V and 7 from J, leaving 9 bases between them. This CDR3 is 11 amino acids long. Germline values: CDR1 MDHEN, CDR2 SYDVKM. CDR3 bases: TGTGCCAGCCAAAAACAGAACACCATATATTTT. It yields the protein CASQKQNTIYF.

This clone was detected a few times. This sequence joins TRBV4-3 and TRBJ2-5, with D unclear. The CDR3 is made up of 12 amino acids. The V and J ends lost 2 bases and 4 bases respectively, with 5 bases between them. Germline V lookup: CDR1 LGHNA, CDR2 YSLEER. In DNA form, the CDR3 reads TGCGCCAGCAGCCAAAACCGAGAGACCCAGTACTTC. Translating it yields CASSQNRETQYF.

This chain connects TRBV7-2 to TRBJ2-1, with D perhaps assigned TRBD1 or TRBD2 (5 bases each). The CDR3 is 19 residues long. V dropped 1 base and J dropped 4 bases, with 23 bases sitting between them. Germline V gives CDR1 SGHTA, CDR2 FQGNSA. CDR3 protein: CASSLVGTPGISVYNEQFF. CDR3 coding DNA: TGTGCCAGCAGCTTAGTAGGGACCCCTGGGATTTCAGTTTACAATGAGCAGTTCTTC. The full variable domain, its missing parts supplied by reference TRBV7-2 and TRBJ2-1, is GAGVSQSPSNKVTEKGKDVELRCDPISGHTALYWYRQSLGQGLEFLIYFQGNSAPDKSGLPSDRFSAERTGGSVSTLTIQRTQQEDSAVYLCASSLVGTPGISVYNEQFFGPGTRLTVL.

The CDR3 is CASSPGGAGGWDEQYF. The CDR3 nucleotides read TGTGCCAGCAGCCCTGGAGGGGCTGGGGGATGGGACGAGCAGTACTTC. The rearrangement joins TRBV5-4 to TRBJ2-7; a possible D gene is TRBD2 (6 bases). Trimming took off 4 bases at V and 5 bases at J, with 22 bases between the two ends. CDR1 and CDR2 from the germline V gene are SGHNT and YYREEE (reference sequence). The CDR3 is 16 amino acids.

V is TRBV2 and J is TRBJ1-5, with D uncertain. The CDR3 sequence is 15 residues long. Trimming removed 4 bases from V and 4 bases from J, with 14 bases in between. Germline V gives CDR1 SNHLY, CDR2 FYNNEI. The CDR3 DNA is TGTGCCAGCAGTGTGGGGTTTTTGGATAATCAGCCCCAGCATTTT. Residues: CASSVGFLDNQPQHF.

This clone was seen a single time. CDR3 region: CASSPTRLAVSADTQYF. The CDR3, as DNA: TGTGCCAGCAGTCCTACCAGACTAGCAGTTTCTGCAGATACGCAGTATTTT. V and J are TRBV9 and TRBJ2-3; 7 nucleotides align to TRBD2. J gave up 4 bases and V 5 bases, and 16 bases lay outside the gene matches. The CDR3 totals 17 residues. Germline V gene sequence: CDR1 SGDLS, CDR2 YYNGEE. Complete variable domain (other parts from reference TRBV9 and TRBJ2-3): DSGVTQTPKHLITATGQRVTLRCSPRSGDLSVYWYQQSLDQGLQFLIQYYNGEERAKGNILERFSAQQFPDLHSELNLSSLELGDSALYFCASSPTRLAVSADTQYFGPGTRLTVL.

This chain joins TRBV19 and TRBJ1-5; D is perhaps TRBD1 (6 bases). Trimming took 7 bases from V and 2 from J, leaving 15 bases between them. The CDR3 length is 15 residues. Germline lookup yields CDR1 LNHDA and CDR2 SQIVND (reference sequence). CDR3 nucleotides: TGTGCCAGTAACTCAATGGGACAAGGCAATCAGCCCCAGCATTTT. This codes for CASNSMGQGNQPQHF.

The chain employs TRBV4-3 and TRBJ1-5, with D perhaps TRBD1 (6 bases). In germline, CDR1 is LGHNA, CDR2 YSLEER. The ends were cut back, 0 bases at V and 5 bases at J, with 11 bases in the middle. The CDR3 totals 15 residues. CDR3 nucleotides: TGCGCCAGCAGCCAAGATCTGCAGGGGTATCAGCCCCAGCATTTT. This translates into CASSQDLQGYQPQHF.

The table lists this clone with a few counts. The chain is built from TRBV4-1 and TRBJ1-1; D gene uncertain. CDR1 MGHRA and CDR2 YSYEKL come from the germline V gene. V shed 1 base and J shed 1 base, with 10 bases lying between them. This CDR3 comprises 15 residues. As DNA, the CDR3 is TGCGCCAGCAGCCAAGTTGGACGCGCGAACACTGAAGCTTTCTTT. This codes for CASSQVGRANTEAFF.